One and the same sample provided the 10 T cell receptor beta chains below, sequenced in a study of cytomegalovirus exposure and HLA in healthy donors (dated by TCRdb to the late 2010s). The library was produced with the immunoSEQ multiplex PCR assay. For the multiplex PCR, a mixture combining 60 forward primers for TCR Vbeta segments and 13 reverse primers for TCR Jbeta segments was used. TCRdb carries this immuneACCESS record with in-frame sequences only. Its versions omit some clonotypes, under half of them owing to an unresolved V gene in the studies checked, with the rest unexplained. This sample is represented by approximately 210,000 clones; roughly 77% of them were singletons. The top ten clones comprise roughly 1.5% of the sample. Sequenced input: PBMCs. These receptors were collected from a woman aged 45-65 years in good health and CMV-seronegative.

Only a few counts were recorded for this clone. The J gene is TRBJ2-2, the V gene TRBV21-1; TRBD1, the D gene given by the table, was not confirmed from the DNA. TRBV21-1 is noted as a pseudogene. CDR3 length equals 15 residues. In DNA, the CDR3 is TGTGCCAGCACCGTAGACAGGAGAGTCACCGGGGAGCTGTTTTTT. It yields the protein CASTVDRRVTGELFF.

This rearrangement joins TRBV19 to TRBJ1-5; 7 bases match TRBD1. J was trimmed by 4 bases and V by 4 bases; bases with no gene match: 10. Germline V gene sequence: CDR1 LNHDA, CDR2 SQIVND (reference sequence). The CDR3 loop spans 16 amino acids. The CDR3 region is CASSRTGVSGNQPQHF. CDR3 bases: TGTGCCAGTAGTAGAACAGGGGTGAGTGGTAATCAGCCCCAGCATTTT.

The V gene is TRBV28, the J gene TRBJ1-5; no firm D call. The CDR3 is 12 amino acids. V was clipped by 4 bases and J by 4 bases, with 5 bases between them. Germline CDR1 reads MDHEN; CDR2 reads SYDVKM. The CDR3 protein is CASSSTNQPQHF. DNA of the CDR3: TGTGCCAGCAGTTCTACTAATCAGCCCCAGCATTTT. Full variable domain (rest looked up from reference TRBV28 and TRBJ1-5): DVKVTQSSRYLVKRTGEKVFLECVQDMDHENMFWYRQDPGLGLRLIYFSYDVKMKEKGDIPEGYSVSREKKERFSLILESASTNQTSMYLCASSSTNQPQHFGDGTRLSIL.

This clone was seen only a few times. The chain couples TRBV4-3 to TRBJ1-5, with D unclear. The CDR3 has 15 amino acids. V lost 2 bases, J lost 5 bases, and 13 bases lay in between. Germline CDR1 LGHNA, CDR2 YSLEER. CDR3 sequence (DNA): TGCGCCAGCAGCCAATACGGAGCGGGAGATCAGCCCCAGCATTTT. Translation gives CASSQYGAGDQPQHF.

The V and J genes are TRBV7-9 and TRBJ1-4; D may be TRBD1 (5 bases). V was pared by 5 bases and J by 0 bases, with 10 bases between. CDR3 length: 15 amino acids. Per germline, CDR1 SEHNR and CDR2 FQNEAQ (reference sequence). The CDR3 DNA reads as TGTGCCAGCAGCGGACAACCGGCAACTAATGAAAAACTGTTTTTT. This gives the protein CASSGQPATNEKLFF.

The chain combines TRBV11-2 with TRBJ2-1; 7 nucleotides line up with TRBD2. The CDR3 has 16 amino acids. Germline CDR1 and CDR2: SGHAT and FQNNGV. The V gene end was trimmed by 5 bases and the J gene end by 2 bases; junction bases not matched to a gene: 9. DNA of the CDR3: TGTGCCAGCAGCCCTGCGGGGGTGTTGGCCTACAATGAGCAGTTCTTC. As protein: CASSPAGVLAYNEQFF.

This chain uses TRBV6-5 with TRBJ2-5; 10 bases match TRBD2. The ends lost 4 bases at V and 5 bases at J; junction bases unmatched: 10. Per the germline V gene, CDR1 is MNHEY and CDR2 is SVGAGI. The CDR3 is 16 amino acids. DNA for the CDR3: TGTGCCAGCAGTTTGACTAGCGGGTCGGTCGGGGAGACCCAGTACTTC. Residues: CASSLTSGSVGETQYF.

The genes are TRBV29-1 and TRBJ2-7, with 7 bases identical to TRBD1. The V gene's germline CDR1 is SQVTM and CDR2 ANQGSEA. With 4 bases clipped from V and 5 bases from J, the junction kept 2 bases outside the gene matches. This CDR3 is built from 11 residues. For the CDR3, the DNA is TGCAGCGTTGGACAGGGCCACGAGCAGTACTTC. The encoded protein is CSVGQGHEQYF.

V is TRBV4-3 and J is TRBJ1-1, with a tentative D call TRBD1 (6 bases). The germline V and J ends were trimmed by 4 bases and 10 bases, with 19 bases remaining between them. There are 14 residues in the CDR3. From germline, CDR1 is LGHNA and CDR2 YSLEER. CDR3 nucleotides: TGCGCCAGCAGCCCTCGGGGCAGGGGATTTGCAGCTTTCTTT. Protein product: CASSPRGRGFAAFF.

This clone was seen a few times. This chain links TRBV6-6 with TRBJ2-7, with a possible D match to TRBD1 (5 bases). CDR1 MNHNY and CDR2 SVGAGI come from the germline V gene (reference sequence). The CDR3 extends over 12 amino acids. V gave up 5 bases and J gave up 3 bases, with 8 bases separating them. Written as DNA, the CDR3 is TGTGCCAGCAGTCTTAGGGGCTACGAGCAGTACTTC. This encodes CASSLRGYEQYF.